This T cell receptor beta chain was recovered during a study of PD-L1 blockade in urothelial cancer. In the study overall: It was around 2014 that patients started atezolizumab at 1,200 mg intravenously every 3 weeks. Peripheral blood specimens exhibited a median yield of about 150,000 T cells. In the patient group, about 85% of the roughly 29 were males with bladder-origin urothelial cancer.

Time point given: peripheral blood 6 weeks after treatment start. This clone was detected only once. What it recognizes is unknown. The V end lost 3 bases, the J end lost 8 bases, and 10 bases lay between the germline ends. Germline CDR1 and CDR2: SGHAT and FQDESV (reference sequence). The CDR3 covers 13 residues. The study, taken as a whole, reports: Having blood TCR clonality under the median before treatment predicted better survival.

Produced via immunoSEQ multiplex PCR; TCRdb's table is partial and in-frame only. The table includes 120,000 or so clones, roughly 82% detected once. The chain is built from TRBV11-1 and TRBJ1-4, with unresolved D. The input for sequencing was PBMCs, taken around atezolizumab (anti-PD-L1) treatment. The receptor was derived from a man between 50 and 59 years old with urothelial cancer. The CDR3 spells CASSFAGAEKLFF. The CDR3 coding sequence is TGTGCCAGCAGCTTTGCGGGTGCCGAAAAACTGTTTTTT.